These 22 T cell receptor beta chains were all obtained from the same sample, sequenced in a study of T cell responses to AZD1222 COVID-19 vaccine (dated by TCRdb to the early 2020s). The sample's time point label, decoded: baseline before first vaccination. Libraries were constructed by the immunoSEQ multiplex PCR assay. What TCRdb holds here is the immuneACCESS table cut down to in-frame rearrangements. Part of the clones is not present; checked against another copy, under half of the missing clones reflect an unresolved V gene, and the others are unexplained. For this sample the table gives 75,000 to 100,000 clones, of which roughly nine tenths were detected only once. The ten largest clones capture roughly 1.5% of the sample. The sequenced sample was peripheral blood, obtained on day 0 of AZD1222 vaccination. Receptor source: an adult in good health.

CDR3 bases: TGCGCCAGCAGCCAGGATAAACAGCTTACAGCGTCTAACTATGGCTACACCTTC. Its protein is CASSQDKQLTASNYGYTF. The chain has TRBV4-3 and TRBJ1-2; D is undetermined. V lost 3 bases and J 0 bases, leaving 20 bases between the germline ends. The germline CDR1 and CDR2 sequences are LGHNA and YSLEER. This CDR3 contains 18 residues.

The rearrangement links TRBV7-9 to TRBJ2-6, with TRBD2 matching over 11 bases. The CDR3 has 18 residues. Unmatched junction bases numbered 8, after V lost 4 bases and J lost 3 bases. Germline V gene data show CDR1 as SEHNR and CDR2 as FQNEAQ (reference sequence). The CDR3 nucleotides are TGTGCCAGCAGCTCACTAGCGGGGGAATCGCGTGGGGCCAACGTCCTGACTTTC. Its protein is CASSSLAGESRGANVLTF.

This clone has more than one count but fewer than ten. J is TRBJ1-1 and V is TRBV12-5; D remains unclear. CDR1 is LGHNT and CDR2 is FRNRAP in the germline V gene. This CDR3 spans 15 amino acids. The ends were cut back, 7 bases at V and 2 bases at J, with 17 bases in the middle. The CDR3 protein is CASDSREQTNTEAFF. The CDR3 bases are TGTGCTAGTGATTCACGAGAGCAGACCAACACTGAAGCTTTCTTT.

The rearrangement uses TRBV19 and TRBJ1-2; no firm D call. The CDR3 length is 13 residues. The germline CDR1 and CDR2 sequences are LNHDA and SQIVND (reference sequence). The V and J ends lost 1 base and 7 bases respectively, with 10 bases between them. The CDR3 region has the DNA TGTGCCAGTAGTATAGGGGCTTTCTCTGGCTACACCTTC. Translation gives CASSIGAFSGYTF. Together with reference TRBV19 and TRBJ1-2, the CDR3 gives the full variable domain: DGGITQSPKYLFRKEGQNVTLSCEQNLNHDAMYWYRQDPGQGLRLIYYSQIVNDFQKGDIAEGYSVSREKKESFPLTVTSAQKNPTAFYLCASSIGAFSGYTFGSGTRLTVV.

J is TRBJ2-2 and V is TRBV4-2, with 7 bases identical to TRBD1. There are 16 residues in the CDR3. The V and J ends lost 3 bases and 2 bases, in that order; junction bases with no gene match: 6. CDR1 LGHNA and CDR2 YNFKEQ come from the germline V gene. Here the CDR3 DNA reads TGTGCCAGCAGCCAGGTGAGGGGGCGAAACACCGGGGAGCTGTTTTTT. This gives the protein CASSQVRGRNTGELFF.

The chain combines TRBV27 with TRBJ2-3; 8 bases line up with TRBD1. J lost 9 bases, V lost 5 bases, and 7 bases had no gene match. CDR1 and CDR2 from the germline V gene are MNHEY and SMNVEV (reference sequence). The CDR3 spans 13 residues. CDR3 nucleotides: TGTGCCAGCAGTGGCAGACAGGGGATGACGCAGTATTTT. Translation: CASSGRQGMTQYF.

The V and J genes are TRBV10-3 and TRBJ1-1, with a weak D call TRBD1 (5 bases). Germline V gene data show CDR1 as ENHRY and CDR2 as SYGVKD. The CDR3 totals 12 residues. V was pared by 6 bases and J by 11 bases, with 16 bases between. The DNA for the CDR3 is TGTGCCATCAGCTCAGGGACCAGGGAGGCTTTCTTT. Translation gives CAISSGTREAFF.

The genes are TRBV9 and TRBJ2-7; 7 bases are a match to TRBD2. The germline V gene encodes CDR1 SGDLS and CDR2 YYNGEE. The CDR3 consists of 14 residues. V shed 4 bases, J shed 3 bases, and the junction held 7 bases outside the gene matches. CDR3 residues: CASSHGGKGYEQYF. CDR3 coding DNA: TGTGCCAGCAGCCACGGGGGGAAGGGCTACGAGCAGTACTTC.

CDR3 nucleotides: TGTGCCAGCAGCCCCCGGATCGGGGGGGATCAGCCCCAGCATTTT. This codes for CASSPRIGGDQPQHF. This chain uses TRBV9 with TRBJ1-5; a possible D gene is TRBD1 (5 bases). V lost 4 bases, J lost 5 bases, and 16 bases lay in between. Per germline, CDR1 SGDLS and CDR2 YYNGEE. The CDR3 totals 15 residues.

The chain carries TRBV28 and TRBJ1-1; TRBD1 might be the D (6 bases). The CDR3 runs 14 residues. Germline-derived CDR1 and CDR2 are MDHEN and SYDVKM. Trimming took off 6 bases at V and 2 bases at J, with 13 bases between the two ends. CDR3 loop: CASRKGHTNTEAFF. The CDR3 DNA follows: TGTGCCAGCAGAAAGGGACATACCAACACTGAAGCTTTCTTT.

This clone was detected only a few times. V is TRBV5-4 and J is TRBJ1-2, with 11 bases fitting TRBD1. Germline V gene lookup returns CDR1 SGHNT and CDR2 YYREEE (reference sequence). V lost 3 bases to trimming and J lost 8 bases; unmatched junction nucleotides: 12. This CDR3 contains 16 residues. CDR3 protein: CASSSAGTGGLQGYTF. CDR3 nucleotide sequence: TGTGCCAGCAGCTCAGCCGGGACAGGGGGTTTGCAGGGCTACACCTTC.

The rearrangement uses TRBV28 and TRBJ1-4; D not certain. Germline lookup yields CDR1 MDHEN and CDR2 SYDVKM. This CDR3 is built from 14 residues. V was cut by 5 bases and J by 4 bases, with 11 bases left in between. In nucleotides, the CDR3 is TGTGCCAGCAGTCAGATTGCCCGTAATGAAAAACTGTTTTTT. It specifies CASSQIARNEKLFF.

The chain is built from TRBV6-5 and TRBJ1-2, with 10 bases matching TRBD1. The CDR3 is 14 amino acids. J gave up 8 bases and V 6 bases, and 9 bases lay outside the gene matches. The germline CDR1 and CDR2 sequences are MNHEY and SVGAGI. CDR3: CASRTGTGERGYTF. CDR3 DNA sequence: TGTGCCAGCAGAACCGGGACAGGGGAGAGGGGCTACACCTTC.

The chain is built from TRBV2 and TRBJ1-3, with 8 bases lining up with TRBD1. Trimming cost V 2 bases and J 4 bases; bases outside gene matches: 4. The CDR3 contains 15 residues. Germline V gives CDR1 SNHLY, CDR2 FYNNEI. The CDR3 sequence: CASSESRGRGNTIYF. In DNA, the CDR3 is TGTGCCAGCAGTGAAAGCAGGGGGCGAGGAAACACCATATATTTT.

CDR3 protein: CASSFPYNGLAADTQYF. CDR3 bases: TGTGCCAGCAGCTTCCCGTATAATGGACTAGCCGCAGATACGCAGTATTTT. The chain uses TRBV7-6 and TRBJ2-3, with 8 bases matching TRBD2. Germline values: CDR1 SGHVS, CDR2 FNYEAQ. CDR3 length equals 17 residues. The ends lost 3 bases at V and 4 bases at J; junction bases unmatched: 12.

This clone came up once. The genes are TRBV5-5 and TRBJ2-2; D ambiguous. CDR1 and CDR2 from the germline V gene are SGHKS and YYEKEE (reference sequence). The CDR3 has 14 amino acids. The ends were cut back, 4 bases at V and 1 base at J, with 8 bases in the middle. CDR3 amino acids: CASSPNWNTGELFF. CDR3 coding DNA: TGTGCCAGCAGCCCGAATTGGAACACCGGGGAGCTGTTTTTT.

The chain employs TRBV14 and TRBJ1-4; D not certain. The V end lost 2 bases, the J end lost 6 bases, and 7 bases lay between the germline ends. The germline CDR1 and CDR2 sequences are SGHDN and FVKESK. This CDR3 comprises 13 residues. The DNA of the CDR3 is TGTGCCAGCAGCCAACAGTTTTATGAAAAACTGTTTTTT. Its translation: CASSQQFYEKLFF. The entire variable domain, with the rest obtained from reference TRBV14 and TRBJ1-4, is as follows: EAGVTQFPSHSVIEKGQTVTLRCDPISGHDNLYWYRRVMGKEIKFLLHFVKESKQDESGMPNNRFLAERTGGTYSTLKVQPAELEDSGVYFCASSQQFYEKLFFGSGTQLSVL.

CDR3 sequence: CASSRRGGIVDTQYF. The CDR3, as DNA: TGTGCCAGCAGCCGTAGGGGGGGGATAGTAGATACGCAGTATTTT. J is TRBJ2-3 and V is TRBV7-2, with D perhaps matching TRBD2 (7 bases). CDR1 SGHTA and CDR2 FQGNSA come from the germline V gene. Trimming stripped 5 bases from V and 5 bases from J, with 17 bases between. The CDR3 runs to 15 residues.

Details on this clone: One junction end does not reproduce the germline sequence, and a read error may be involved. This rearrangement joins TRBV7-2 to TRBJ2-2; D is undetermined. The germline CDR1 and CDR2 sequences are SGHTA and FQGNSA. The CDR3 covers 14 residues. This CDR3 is CASSLVGNPGELFF. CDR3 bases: TGTGCCAGCAGCTTAGTAGGGAACCCCGGGGAGCTGTTTTTT. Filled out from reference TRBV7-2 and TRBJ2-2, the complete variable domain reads GAGVSQSPSNKVTEKGKDVELRCDPISGHTALYWYRQSLGQGLEFLIYFQGNSAPDKSGLPSDRFSAERTGGSVSTLTIQRTQQEDSAVYLCASSLVGNPGELFFGEGSRLTVL.

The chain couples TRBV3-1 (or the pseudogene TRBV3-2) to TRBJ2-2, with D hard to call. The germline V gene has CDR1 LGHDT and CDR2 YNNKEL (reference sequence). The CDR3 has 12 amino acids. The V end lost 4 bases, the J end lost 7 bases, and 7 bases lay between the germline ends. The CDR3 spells CASSLLGGELFF. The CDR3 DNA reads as TGTGCCAGCAGCCTCCTCGGCGGGGAGCTGTTTTTT.

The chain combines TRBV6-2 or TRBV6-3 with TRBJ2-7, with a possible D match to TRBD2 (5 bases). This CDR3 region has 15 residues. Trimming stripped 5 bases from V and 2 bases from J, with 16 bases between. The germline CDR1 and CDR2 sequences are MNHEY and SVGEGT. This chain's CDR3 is CASSHTGIQAYEQYF. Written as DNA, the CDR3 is TGTGCCAGCAGTCACACCGGGATTCAGGCCTACGAGCAGTACTTC.

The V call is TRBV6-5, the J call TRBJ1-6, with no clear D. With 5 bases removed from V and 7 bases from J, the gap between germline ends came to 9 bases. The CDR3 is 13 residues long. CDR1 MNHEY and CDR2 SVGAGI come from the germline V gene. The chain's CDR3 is CASSSMANSPLHF. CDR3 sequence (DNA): TGTGCCAGCAGTAGCATGGCAAATTCACCCCTCCACTTT.